The rows below give T cell receptor beta chains drawn from one sample of a study of cytomegalovirus exposure and HLA in healthy donors. Clones were sequenced by immunoSEQ multiplex PCR, and TCRdb holds only the in-frame ones, with some missing. The profile covers about 88,000 clones, with roughly 80% appearing a single time and 9% to 14% taken by the ten largest. Sequenced material: PBMCs. The receptor set was obtained from a woman younger than 35 in good health and CMV-seropositive. CDR3s include the opening cysteine and the closing phenylalanine or tryptophan. The order of the fields is D gene, V gene, J gene, clone size, CDR3 DNA, CDR3 protein. D genes are given only for firm matches. Some rows mark clone size as missing; the rest say once, few, many or name a class of expanded clone.

TRBD1	TRBV27	TRBJ1-2	.	TGTGCCAGCAGAACCACAGGGGGCGGCTATGGCTACACCTTC	CASRTTGGGYGYTF
TRBD2	TRBV9	TRBJ2-5	.	TGTGCCAGCAGCGACCGACTAGCGGCTCAAGAGACCCAGTACTTC	CASSDRLAAQETQYF
.	TRBV27	TRBJ1-4	.	TGTGCCAGCAGTTTCGGGGGGCAGGCTAATGAAAAACTGTTTTTT	CASSFGGQANEKLFF
.	TRBV7-9	TRBJ2-7	.	TGTGCCAGCAGCACCGACACCTCCTACGAGCAGTACTTC	CASSTDTSYEQYF
.	TRBV30	TRBJ1-1	.	TGTGCCTGGAGGGCGGGGACTGAAGCTTTCTTT	CAWRAGTEAFF
TRBD1	TRBV6-5	TRBJ1-4	few	TGTGCCAGCAGTTCCGGACAGGAAGAAAAACTGTTTTTT	CASSSGQEEKLFF
.	TRBV2	TRBJ2-5	once	TGTGCCAGCCAAAGACAGACCACACAAGAGACCCAGTACTTC	CASQRQTTQETQYF
TRBD2	TRBV7-9	TRBJ2-5	.	TGTGCCAGCAGAGTTAGCGGGGGCGAAGAGACCCAGTACTTC	CASRVSGGEETQYF
.	TRBV7-3	TRBJ2-1	.	TGTGCCAGCAGCTTACCAGGGTCTGAGCAGTTCTTC	CASSLPGSEQFF
TRBD1	TRBV4-1	TRBJ2-7	.	TGCGCCAGCAGCCAAGCGCTAGGGACAGGGGACTTCTACGAGCAGTACTTC	CASSQALGTGDFYEQYF
TRBD2	TRBV5-6	TRBJ2-2	.	TGTGCCAGCAGCGGATCGGGACTAGCGGGGGGGCTCTTCACCGGGGAGCTGTTTTTT	CASSGSGLAGGLFTGELFF
TRBD2	TRBV4-2	TRBJ2-7	.	TGTGCCAGCAGCCAAGAAGCGGGCGGGGGGGCCTCCTACGAGCAGTACTTC	CASSQEAGGGASYEQYF
.	TRBV30	TRBJ1-1	.	TGTGCCTGGATACGACAGGAACCTGCCGAAGCTTTCTTT	CAWIRQEPAEAFF
.	TRBV5-6	TRBJ2-7	.	TGTGCCAGCAGCTTGGCTCTACTAGGACAGTCCTACGAGCAGTACTTC	CASSLALLGQSYEQYF
TRBD1	TRBV4-3	TRBJ1-6	.	TGCGCCAGCAGCCAAGATGGGGGACAGGGAAATAATTCACCCCTCCACTTT	CASSQDGGQGNNSPLHF
TRBD2	TRBV28	TRBJ2-5	.	TGTGCCAGCTTTACAAGTAGCGGGGGGGCCCAGGAGACCCAGTACTTC	CASFTSSGGAQETQYF
.	TRBV28	TRBJ2-7	.	TGTGCCAGCTCCGGGGAAGCGGGTGTAATCTACGAGCAGTACTTC	CASSGEAGVIYEQYF
.	TRBV9	TRBJ2-3	.	TGTGCCAGCAGCGTAGGGGCTTCTAACCCTAGCACAGATACGCAGTATTTT	CASSVGASNPSTDTQYF
.	TRBV30	TRBJ1-6	.	TGTGCCTGGACCGTCGGCGGGGGGGACTCACCCCTCCACTTT	CAWTVGGGDSPLHF
.	TRBV7-2	TRBJ1-1	.	TGTGCCAGCAGCCCGCCGTCGATGAGCCCTGAAGCTTTCTTT	CASSPPSMSPEAFF
.	TRBV5-1	TRBJ2-7	.	TGCGCCAGCAGCTTCGGGTACGAGCAGTACTTC	CASSFGYEQYF
TRBD1	TRBV30	TRBJ2-5	.	TGTGCCCGGACCGGACAGGGTCGAGAGACCCAGTACTTC	CARTGQGRETQYF
.	TRBV7-2	TRBJ2-2	.	TGTGCCAGCAGCTTCTTCACAGCGAACACCGGGGAGCTGTTTTTT	CASSFFTANTGELFF
TRBD2	TRBV6-4	TRBJ2-3	.	TGTGCCAGCAGCGCCGGGACTAGCGGGGATACGCAGTATTTT	CASSAGTSGDTQYF
TRBD2	TRBV27	TRBJ2-7	once	TGTGCCAGCAGTTTATCTTTGGATCTAGCGGGGGTCCACGAGCAGTACTTC	CASSLSLDLAGVHEQYF
TRBD1	TRBV6-5	TRBJ1-5	once	TGTGCCAGCAGTCTAGACAGGGGGCTAGGGCAGCCCCAGCATTTT	CASSLDRGLGQPQHF
.	TRBV30	TRBJ1-3	.	TGTGCCTGGAGCCCCCTAGAGGACACCATATATTTT	CAWSPLEDTIYF
.	TRBV4-3	TRBJ1-3	.	TGCGCCAGCAGCCAAGGATACCCCATCAGCTCTGGAAACACCATATATTTT	CASSQGYPISSGNTIYF
TRBD1	TRBV6-5	TRBJ2-3	.	TGTGCCAGCAGTTACTTCCGGGACAGAAAAGGAGATACGCAGTATTTT	CASSYFRDRKGDTQYF
TRBD1	TRBV18	TRBJ2-1	.	TGTGCCAGCTCACCAGGGACAGGGGGGCCTGAGCAGTTCTTC	CASSPGTGGPEQFF
.	TRBV7-6	TRBJ2-7	.	TGTGCCAGCAGCCCACAGGGGGGGGGACAGAGGGGCGAGCAGTACTTC	CASSPQGGGQRGEQYF
.	TRBV23-1	TRBJ1-2	few	TGCGCCAGCAGTCCGAACCCAGGAGGCTATGGCTACACCTTC	CASSPNPGGYGYTF
TRBD2	TRBV5-1	TRBJ2-7	once	TGCGCCAGCAGCCCCCCCGGGACTAGAGCTAGCTCCTACGAGCAGTACTTC	CASSPPGTRASSYEQYF